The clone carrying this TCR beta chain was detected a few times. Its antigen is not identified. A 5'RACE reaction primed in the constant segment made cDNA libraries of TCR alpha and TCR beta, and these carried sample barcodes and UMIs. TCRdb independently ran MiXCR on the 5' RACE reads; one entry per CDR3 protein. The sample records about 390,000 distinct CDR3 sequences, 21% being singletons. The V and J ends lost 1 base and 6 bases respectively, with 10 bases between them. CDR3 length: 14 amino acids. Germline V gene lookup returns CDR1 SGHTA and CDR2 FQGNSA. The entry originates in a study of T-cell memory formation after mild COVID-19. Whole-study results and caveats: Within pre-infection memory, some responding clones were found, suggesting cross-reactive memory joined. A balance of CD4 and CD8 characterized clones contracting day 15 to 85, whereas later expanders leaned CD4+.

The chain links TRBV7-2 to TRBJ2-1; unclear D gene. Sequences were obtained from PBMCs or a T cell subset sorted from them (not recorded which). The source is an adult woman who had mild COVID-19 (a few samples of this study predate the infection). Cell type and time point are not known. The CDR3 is CASSLESLGNEQFF. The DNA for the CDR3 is TGTGCCAGCAGCTTAGAATCGTTGGGCAATGAGCAGTTCTTC. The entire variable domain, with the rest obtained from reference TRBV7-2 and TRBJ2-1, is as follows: GAGVSQSPSNKVTEKGKDVELRCDPISGHTALYWYRQSLGQGLEFLIYFQGNSAPDKSGLPSDRFSAERTGGSVSTLTIQRTQQEDSAVYLCASSLESLGNEQFFGPGTRLTVL.